The sequence of this T cell receptor beta chain was determined in a study of radiotherapy plus CTLA-4 blockade in lung cancer. Produced via immunoSEQ multiplex PCR; TCRdb's table is partial and in-frame only. The sample shows approximately 70,000 clones, 65% to 85% of them seen only once. The V gene's germline CDR1 is SNHLY and CDR2 FYNNEI. CDR3 length equals 14 residues. With 6 bases removed from V and 3 bases from J, the gap between germline ends came to 11 bases. The input for sequencing was peripheral blood, taken from a patient treated with radiotherapy plus ipilimumab. This sequence originates from a human donor with non-small cell lung cancer whose response to radiotherapy plus ipilimumab could not be evaluated. Some clones in this sample may be carry-over from other donors' samples. The chain carries TRBV2 and TRBJ2-2; the D gene is possibly TRBD2 (5 bases). CDR3 DNA sequence: TGTGCCAGCAGGCAGGACTCCTACACCGGGGAGCTGTTTTTT. Translating gives CASRQDSYTGELFF.